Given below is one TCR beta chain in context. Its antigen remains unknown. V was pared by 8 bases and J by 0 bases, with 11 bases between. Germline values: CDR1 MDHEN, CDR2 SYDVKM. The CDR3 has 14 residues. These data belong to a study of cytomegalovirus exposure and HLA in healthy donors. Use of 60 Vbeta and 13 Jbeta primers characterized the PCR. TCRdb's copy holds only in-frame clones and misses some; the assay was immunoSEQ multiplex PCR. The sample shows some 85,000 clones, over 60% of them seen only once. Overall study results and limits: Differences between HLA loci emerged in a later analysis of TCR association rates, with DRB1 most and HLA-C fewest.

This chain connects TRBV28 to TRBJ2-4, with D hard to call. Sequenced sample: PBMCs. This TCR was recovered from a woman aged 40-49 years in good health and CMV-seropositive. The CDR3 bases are TGTGCCAGCCTAGACGATTTAGCCAAAAACATTCAGTACTTC. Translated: CASLDDLAKNIQYF.